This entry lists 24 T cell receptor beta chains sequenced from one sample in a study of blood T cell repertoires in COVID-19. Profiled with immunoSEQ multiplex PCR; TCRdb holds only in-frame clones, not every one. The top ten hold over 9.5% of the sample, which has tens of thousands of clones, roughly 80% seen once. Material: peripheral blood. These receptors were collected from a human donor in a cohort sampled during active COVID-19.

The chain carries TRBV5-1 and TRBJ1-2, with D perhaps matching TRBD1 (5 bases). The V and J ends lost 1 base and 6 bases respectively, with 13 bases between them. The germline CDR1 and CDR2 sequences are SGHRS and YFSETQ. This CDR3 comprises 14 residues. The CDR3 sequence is CASSLPPGGNGYTF. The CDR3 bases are TGCGCCAGCAGCTTGCCCCCGGGGGGAAATGGCTACACCTTC. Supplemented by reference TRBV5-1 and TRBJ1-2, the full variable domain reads KAGVTQTPRYLIKTRGQQVTLSCSPISGHRSVSWYQQTPGQGLQFLFEYFSETQRNKGNFPGRFSGRQFSNSRSEMNVSTLELGDSALYLCASSLPPGGNGYTFGSGTRLTVV.

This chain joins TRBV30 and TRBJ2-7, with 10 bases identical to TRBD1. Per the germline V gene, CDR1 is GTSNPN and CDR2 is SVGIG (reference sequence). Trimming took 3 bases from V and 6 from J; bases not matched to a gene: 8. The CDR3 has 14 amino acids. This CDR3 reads CAWRATGGAGEQYF. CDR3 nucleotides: TGTGCCTGGAGAGCGACAGGGGGCGCGGGCGAGCAGTACTTC.

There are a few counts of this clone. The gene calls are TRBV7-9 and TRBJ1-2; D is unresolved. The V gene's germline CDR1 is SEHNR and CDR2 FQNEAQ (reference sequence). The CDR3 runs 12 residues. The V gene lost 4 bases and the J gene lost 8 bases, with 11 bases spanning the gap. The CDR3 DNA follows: TGTGCCAGCAGCTCGACGGGGAGCGGCTACACCTTC. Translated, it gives CASSSTGSGYTF.

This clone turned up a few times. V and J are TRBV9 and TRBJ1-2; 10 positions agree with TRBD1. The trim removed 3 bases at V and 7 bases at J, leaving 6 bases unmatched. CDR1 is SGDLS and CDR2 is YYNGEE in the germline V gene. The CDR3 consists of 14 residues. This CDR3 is CASSGRDRGFGYTF. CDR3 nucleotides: TGTGCCAGCAGCGGCCGGGACAGGGGTTTTGGCTACACCTTC.

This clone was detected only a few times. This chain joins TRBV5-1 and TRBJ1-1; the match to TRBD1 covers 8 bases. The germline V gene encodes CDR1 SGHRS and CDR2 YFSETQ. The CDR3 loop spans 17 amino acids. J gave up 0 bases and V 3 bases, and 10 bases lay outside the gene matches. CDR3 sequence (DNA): TGCGCCAGCAGCTCAGGACAGGGAAACCTAATGAACACTGAAGCTTTCTTT. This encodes CASSSGQGNLMNTEAFF.

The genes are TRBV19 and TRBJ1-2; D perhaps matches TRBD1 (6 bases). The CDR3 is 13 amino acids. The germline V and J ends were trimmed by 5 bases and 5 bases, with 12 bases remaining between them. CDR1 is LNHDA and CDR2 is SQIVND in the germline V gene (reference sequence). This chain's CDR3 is CASSPHRAYGYTF. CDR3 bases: TGTGCCAGTAGTCCCCACAGGGCTTATGGCTACACCTTC.

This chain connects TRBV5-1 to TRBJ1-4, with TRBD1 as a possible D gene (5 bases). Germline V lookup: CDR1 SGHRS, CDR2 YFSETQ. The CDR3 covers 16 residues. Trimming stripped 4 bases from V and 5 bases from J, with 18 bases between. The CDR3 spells CASSLPTVAGNEKLFF. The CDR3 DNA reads TGCGCCAGCAGCCTCCCGACAGTCGCCGGGAATGAAAAACTGTTTTTT.

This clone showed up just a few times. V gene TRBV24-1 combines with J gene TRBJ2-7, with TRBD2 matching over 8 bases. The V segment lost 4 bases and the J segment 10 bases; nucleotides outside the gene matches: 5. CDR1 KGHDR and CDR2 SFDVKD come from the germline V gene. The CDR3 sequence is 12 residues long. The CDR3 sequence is CATSDRLANQYF. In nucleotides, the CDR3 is TGTGCCACCAGTGACCGACTAGCGAATCAGTACTTC.

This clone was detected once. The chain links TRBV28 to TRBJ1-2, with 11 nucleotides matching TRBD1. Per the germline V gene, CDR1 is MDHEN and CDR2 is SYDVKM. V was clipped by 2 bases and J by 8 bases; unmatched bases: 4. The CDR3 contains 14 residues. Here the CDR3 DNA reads TGTGCCAGCAGTTTACCCCGGACAGGGGGCGGCTACACCTTC. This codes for CASSLPRTGGGYTF.

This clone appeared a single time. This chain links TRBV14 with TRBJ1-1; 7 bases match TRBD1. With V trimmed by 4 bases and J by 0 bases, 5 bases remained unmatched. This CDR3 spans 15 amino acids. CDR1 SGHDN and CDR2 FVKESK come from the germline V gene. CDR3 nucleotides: TGTGCCAGCAGCCTCTTTACAGGGGTGAACACTGAAGCTTTCTTT. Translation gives CASSLFTGVNTEAFF.

CDR3 in amino acids: CASSRLDRAQETQYF. As DNA, the CDR3 is TGCGCCAGCAGCCGCCTCGACAGGGCGCAAGAGACCCAGTACTTC. This rearrangement joins TRBV4-1 to TRBJ2-5; 7 bases fit TRBD1. CDR3 length: 15 amino acids. The germline CDR1 and CDR2 sequences are MGHRA and YSYEKL. J lost 2 bases, V lost 4 bases, and 7 bases had no gene match.

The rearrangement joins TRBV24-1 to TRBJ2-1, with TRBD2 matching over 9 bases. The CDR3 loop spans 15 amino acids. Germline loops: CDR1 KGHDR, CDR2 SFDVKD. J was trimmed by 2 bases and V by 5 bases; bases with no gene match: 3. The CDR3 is CATSGAGGPYNEQFF. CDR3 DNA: TGTGCCACCAGTGGGGCGGGGGGGCCCTACAATGAGCAGTTCTTC.

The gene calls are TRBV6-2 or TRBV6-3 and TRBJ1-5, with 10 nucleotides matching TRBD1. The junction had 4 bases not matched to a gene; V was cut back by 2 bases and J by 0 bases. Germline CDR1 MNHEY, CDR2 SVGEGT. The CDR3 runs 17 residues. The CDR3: CASSYGDRGHSNQPQHF. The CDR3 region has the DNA TGTGCCAGCAGTTACGGGGACAGGGGACATAGCAATCAGCCCCAGCATTTT.

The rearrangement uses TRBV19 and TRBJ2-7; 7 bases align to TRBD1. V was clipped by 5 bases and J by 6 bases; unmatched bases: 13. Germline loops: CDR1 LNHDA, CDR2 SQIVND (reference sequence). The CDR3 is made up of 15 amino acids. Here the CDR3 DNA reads TGTGCCAGTAGTCTCGCCCGGGACAGATTTCGCGAGCAGTACTTC. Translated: CASSLARDRFREQYF.

The CDR3 bases are TGTGCCAGCAGTGGGACTAGCGGGGGTTCTGGGGCCAACGTCCTGACTTTC. Translated: CASSGTSGGSGANVLTF. The chain carries TRBV6-4 and TRBJ2-6, with TRBD2 matching over 13 bases. The germline V gene has CDR1 MRHNA and CDR2 SNTAGT. The J segment lost 1 base and the V segment lost 4 bases, leaving 1 base of the junction unmatched. The CDR3 length is 17 residues.

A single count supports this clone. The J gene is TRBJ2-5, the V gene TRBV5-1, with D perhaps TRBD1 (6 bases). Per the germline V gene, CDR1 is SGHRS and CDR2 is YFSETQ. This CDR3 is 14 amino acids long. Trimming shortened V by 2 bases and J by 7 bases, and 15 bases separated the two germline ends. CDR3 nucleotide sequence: TGCGCCAGCAGCTTTGGGGAGACAGGTGGGACCCAGTACTTC. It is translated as CASSFGETGGTQYF.

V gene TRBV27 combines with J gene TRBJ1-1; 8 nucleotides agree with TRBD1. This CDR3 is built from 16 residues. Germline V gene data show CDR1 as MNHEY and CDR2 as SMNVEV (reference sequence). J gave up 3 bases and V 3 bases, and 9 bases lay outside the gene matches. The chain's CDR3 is CASSFIGQGRDTEAFF. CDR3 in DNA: TGTGCCAGCAGTTTCATTGGACAGGGACGGGACACTGAAGCTTTCTTT.

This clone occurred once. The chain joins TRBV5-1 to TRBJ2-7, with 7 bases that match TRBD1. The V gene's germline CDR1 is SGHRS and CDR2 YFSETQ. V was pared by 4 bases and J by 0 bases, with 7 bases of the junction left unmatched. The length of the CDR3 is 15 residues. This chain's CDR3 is CASSEDRVLSYEQYF. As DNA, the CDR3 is TGCGCCAGCAGCGAAGACAGGGTCCTCTCCTACGAGCAGTACTTC.

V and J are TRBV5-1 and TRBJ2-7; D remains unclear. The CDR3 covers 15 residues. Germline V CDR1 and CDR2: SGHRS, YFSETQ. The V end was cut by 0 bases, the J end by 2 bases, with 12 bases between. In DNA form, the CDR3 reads TGCGCCAGCAGCTTGGTCGATCATCAGGCCTACGAGCAGTACTTC. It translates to CASSLVDHQAYEQYF.

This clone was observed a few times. The CDR3 here is CASSSAEAHEQYF. CDR3 DNA: TGCGCCAGCAGCTCCGCGGAGGCCCACGAGCAGTACTTC. The chain is built from TRBV5-1 and TRBJ2-7, with D possibly being TRBD2 (5 bases). With 3 bases removed from V and 5 bases from J, the gap between germline ends came to 12 bases. The CDR3 totals 13 residues. CDR1 is SGHRS, CDR2 YFSETQ, per germline.

The CDR3 is CASLRGQGGYGYTF. In DNA form, the CDR3 reads TGTGCCAGCCTTCGCGGACAGGGTGGCTATGGCTACACCTTC. V and J are TRBV2 and TRBJ1-2; 8 nucleotides align to TRBD1. The V gene end was trimmed by 8 bases and the J gene end by 4 bases; junction bases not matched to a gene: 9. Germline CDR1 SNHLY, CDR2 FYNNEI. This CDR3 is 14 amino acids long.

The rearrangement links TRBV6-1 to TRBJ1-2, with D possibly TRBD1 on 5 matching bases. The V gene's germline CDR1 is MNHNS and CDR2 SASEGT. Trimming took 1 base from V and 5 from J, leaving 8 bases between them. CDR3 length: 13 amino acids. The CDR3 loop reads CASSEGTPYGYTF. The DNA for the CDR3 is TGTGCCAGCAGTGAAGGGACACCTTATGGCTACACCTTC.

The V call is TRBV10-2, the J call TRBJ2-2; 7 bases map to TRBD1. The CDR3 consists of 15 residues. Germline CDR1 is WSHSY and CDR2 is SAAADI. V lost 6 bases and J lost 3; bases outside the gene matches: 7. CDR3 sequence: CASSTQGGHTGELFF. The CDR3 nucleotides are TGCGCCAGCAGCACCCAAGGGGGCCACACCGGGGAGCTGTTTTTT.

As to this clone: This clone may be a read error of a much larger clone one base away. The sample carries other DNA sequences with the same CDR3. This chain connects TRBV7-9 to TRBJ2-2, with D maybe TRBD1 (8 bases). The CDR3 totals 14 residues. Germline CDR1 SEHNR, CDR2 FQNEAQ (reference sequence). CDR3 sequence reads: CASSAQGGAGELFF. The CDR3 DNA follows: TGCGCCAGCAGCGCACAGGGGGGGGCCGGGGAGCTGTTTTTT.